This T cell receptor (beta chain) was identified during a study of shared clonotypes between healthy human individuals. TCRdb's table, derived via immunoSEQ multiplex PCR, lists solely in-frame clones and lacks some. This table holds millions of clones, 90% to 95% found once. What was sequenced was naive CD4+ T cells from PBMCs. The subset here: CD45RA+ positively selected. This clonotype originated in a man between 18 and 35 years old in good health. Some clones in this sample may be carry-over from other donors' samples.

The CDR3 region has the DNA TGCAGCGTTGCGAATCCGGGACTAGCCTACAATGAGCAGTTCTTC. It yields the protein CSVANPGLAYNEQFF. The V and J genes are TRBV29-1 and TRBJ2-1; 8 positions agree with TRBD2. The germline CDR1 and CDR2 sequences are SQVTM and ANQGSEA. The CDR3 runs 15 residues. The V gene end was trimmed by 4 bases and the J gene end by 2 bases; junction bases not matched to a gene: 7.